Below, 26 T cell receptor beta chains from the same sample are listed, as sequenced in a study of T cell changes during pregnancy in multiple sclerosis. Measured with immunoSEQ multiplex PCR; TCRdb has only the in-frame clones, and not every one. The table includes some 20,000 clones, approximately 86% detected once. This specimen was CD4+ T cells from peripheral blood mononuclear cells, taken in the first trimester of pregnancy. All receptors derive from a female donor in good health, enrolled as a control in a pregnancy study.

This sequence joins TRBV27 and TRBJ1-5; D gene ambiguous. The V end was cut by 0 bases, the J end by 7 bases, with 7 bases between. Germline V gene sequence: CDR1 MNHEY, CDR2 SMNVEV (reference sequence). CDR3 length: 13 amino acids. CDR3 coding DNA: TGTGCCAGCAGTTTATCGCCGGTGCAGCCCCAGCATTTT. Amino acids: CASSLSPVQPQHF.

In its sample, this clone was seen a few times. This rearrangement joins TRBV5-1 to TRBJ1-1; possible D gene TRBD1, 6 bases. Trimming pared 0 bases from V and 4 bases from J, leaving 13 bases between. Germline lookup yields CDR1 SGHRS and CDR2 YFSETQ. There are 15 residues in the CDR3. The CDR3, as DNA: TGCGCCAGCAGCTTGGACAGGGTTGGTGGCACTGAAGCTTTCTTT. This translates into CASSLDRVGGTEAFF.

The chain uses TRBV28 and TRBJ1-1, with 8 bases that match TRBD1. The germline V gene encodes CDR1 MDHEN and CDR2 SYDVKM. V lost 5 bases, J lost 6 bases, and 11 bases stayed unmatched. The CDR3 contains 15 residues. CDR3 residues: CASSAQGGRGSEAFF. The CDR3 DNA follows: TGTGCCAGCAGTGCACAGGGGGGACGGGGCTCTGAAGCTTTCTTT.

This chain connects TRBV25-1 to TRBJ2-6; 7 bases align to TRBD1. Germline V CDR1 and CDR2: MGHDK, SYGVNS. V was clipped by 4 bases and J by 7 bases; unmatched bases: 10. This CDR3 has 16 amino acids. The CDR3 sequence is CASSADRAPGANVLTF. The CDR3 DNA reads TGTGCCAGCAGTGCCGACAGGGCCCCGGGAGCCAACGTCCTGACTTTC.

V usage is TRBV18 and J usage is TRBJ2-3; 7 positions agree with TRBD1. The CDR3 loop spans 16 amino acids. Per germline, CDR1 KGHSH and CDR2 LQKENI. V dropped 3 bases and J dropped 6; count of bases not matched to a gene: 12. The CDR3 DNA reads TGTGCCAGCTCACCGCCCGGGACAGCTGATAGGGATACGCAGTATTTT. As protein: CASSPPGTADRDTQYF. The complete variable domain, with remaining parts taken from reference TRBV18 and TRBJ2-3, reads NAGVMQNPRHLVRRRGQEARLRCSPMKGHSHVYWYRQLPEEGLKFMVYLQKENIIDESGMPKERFSAEFPKEGPSILRIQQVVRGDSAAYFCASSPPGTADRDTQYFGPGTRLTVL.

DNA for the CDR3: TGTGCCAGCAGCCCTCCGGGACAGGGTTTAAGGGAGCTGTTTTTT. This encodes CASSPPGQGLRELFF. The chain couples TRBV7-9 to TRBJ2-2; TRBD1 agrees at 9 bases. V lost 5 bases and J lost 9; bases outside the gene matches: 10. This CDR3 comprises 15 residues. Per the germline V gene, CDR1 is SEHNR and CDR2 is FQNEAQ (reference sequence).

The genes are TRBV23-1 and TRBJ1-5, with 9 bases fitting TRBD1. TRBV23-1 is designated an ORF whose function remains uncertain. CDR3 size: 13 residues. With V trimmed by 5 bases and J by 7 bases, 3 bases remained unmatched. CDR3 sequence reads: CASSYRGRQPQHF. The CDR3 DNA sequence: TGCGCCAGCAGTTACAGGGGGCGACAGCCCCAGCATTTT.

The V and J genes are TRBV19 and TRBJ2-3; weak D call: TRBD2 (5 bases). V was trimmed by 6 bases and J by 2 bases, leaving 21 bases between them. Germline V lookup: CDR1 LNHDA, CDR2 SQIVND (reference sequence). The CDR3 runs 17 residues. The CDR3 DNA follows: TGTGCCAGTAGGGACCCCCCAACCGGAGGAGACACAGATACGCAGTATTTT. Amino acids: CASRDPPTGGDTDTQYF. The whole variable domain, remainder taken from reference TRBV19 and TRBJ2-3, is DGGITQSPKYLFRKEGQNVTLSCEQNLNHDAMYWYRQDPGQGLRLIYYSQIVNDFQKGDIAEGYSVSREKKESFPLTVTSAQKNPTAFYLCASRDPPTGGDTDTQYFGPGTRLTVL.

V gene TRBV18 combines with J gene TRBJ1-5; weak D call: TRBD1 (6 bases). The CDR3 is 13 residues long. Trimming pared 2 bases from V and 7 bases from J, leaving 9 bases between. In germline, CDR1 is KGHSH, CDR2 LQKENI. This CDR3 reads CASSPYREQPQHF. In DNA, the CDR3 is TGTGCCAGCTCACCATACAGGGAACAGCCCCAGCATTTT.

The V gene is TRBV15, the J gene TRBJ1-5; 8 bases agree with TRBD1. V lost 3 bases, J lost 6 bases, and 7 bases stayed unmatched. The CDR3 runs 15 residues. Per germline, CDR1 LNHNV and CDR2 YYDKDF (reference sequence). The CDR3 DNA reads TGTGCCACCAGCAGGGGTACAGGGGGGTTTCAGCCCCAGCATTTT. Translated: CATSRGTGGFQPQHF.

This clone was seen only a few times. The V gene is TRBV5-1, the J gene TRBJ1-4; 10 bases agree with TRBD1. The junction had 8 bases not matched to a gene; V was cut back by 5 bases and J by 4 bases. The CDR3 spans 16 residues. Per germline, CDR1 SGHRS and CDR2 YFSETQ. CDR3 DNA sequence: TGCGCCAGCAGATCGGGACAGGGGATGGGTAATGAAAAACTGTTTTTT. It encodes CASRSGQGMGNEKLFF.

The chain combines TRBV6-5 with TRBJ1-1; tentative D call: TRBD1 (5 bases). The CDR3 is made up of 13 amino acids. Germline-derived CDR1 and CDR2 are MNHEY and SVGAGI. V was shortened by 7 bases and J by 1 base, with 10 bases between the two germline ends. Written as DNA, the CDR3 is TGTGCCAGCACATGGGGCTCGAACACTGAAGCTTTCTTT. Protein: CASTWGSNTEAFF.

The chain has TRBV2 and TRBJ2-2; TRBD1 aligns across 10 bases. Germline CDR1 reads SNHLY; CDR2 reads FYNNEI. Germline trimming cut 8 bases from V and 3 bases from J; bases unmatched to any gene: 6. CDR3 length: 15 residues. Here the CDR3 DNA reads TGTGCCAGCGCCTTCGGGACAGGGGACACCGGGGAGCTGTTTTTT. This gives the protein CASAFGTGDTGELFF.

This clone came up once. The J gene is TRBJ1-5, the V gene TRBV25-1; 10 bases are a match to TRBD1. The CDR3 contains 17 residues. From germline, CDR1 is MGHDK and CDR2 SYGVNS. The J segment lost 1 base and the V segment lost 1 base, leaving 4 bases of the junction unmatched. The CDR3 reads CASSEWDRGRSNQPQHF. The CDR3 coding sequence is TGTGCCAGCAGTGAATGGGACAGGGGTAGGAGCAATCAGCCCCAGCATTTT.

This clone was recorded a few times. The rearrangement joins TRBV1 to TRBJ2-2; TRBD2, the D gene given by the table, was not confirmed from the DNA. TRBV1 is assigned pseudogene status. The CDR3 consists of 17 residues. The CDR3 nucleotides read TGCACCAGCAGCCTACCTGAGGGCGGGGGATACACCGGGGAGCTGTTTTTT. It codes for CTSSLPEGGGYTGELFF.

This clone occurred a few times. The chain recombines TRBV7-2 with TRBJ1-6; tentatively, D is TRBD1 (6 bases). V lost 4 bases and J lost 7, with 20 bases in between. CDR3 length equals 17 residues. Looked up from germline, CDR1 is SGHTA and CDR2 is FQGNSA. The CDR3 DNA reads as TGTGCCAGCAGCTCGCGGCAACAGGGCAAGGGAAATTCACCCCTCCACTTT. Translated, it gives CASSSRQQGKGNSPLHF. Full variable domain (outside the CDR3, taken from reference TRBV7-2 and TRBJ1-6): GAGVSQSPSNKVTEKGKDVELRCDPISGHTALYWYRQSLGQGLEFLIYFQGNSAPDKSGLPSDRFSAERTGGSVSTLTIQRTQQEDSAVYLCASSSRQQGKGNSPLHFGNGTRLTVT.

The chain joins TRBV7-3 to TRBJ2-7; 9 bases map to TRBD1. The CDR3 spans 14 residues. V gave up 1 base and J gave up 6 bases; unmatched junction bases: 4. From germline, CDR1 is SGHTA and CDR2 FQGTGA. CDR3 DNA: TGTGCCAGCAGCTTAATAGGACAGGGGTCCGAGCAGTACTTC. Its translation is CASSLIGQGSEQYF.

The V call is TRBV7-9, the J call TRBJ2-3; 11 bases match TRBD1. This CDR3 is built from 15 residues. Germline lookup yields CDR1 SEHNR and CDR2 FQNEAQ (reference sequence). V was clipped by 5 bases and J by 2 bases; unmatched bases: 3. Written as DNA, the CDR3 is TGTGCCAGCAGCCACGGACAGGGGGCCACAGATACGCAGTATTTT. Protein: CASSHGQGATDTQYF. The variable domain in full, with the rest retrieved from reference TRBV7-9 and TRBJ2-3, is DTGVSQNPRHKITKRGQNVTFRCDPISEHNRLYWYRQTLGQGPEFLTYFQNEAQLEKSRLLSDRFSAERPKGSFSTLEIQRTEQGDSAMYLCASSHGQGATDTQYFGPGTRLTVL.

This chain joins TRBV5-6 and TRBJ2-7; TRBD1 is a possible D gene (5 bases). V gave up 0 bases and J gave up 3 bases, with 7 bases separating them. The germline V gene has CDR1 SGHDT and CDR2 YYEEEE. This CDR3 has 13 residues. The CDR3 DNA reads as TGTGCCAGCAGCTTGGTCCAGGGCTACGAGCAGTACTTC. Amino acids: CASSLVQGYEQYF.

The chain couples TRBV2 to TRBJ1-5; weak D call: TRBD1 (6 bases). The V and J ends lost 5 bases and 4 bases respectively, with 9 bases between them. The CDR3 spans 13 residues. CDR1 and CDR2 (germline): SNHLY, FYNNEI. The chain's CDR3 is CASSRQVNQPQHF. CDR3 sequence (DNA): TGTGCCAGCAGTCGACAGGTTAATCAGCCCCAGCATTTT.

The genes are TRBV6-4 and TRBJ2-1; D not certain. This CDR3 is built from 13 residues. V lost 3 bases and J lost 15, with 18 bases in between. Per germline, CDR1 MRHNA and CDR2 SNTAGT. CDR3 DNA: TGTGCCAGCAGTGAAATACCTGGAGAGGTCCGGTTCTTC. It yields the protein CASSEIPGEVRFF.

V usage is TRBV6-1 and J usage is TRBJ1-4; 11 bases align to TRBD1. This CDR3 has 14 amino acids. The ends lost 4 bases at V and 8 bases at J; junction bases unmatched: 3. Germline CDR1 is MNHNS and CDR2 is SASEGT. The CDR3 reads CASSADRGREKLFF. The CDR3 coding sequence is TGTGCCAGCAGTGCGGACAGGGGGCGAGAAAAACTGTTTTTT.

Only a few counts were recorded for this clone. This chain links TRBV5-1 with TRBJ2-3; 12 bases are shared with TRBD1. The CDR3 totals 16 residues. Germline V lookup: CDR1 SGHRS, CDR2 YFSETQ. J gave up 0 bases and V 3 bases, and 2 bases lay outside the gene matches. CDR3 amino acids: CASSWGQGASTDTQYF. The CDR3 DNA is TGCGCCAGCAGCTGGGGACAGGGGGCTAGCACAGATACGCAGTATTTT.

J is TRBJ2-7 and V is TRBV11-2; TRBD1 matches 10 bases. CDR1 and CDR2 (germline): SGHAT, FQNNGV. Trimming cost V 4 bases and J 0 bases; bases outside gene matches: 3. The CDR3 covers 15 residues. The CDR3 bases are TGTGCCAGCAGCTGGGGACAGGGGAGCTCCTACGAGCAGTACTTC. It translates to CASSWGQGSSYEQYF.

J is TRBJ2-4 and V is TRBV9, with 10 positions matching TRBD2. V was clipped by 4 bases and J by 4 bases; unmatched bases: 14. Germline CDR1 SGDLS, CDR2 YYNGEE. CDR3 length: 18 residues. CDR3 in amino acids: CASSPESGGAGGKNIQYF. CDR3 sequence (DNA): TGTGCCAGCAGCCCCGAAAGCGGGGGGGCGGGGGGTAAAAACATTCAGTACTTC.

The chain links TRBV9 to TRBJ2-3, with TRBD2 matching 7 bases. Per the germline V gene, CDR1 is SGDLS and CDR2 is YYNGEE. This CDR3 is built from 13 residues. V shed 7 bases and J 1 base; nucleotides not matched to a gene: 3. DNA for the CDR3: TGTGCCAGCGGGGGGGTTGGCACAGATACGCAGTATTTT. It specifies CASGGVGTDTQYF.